Included here is one T cell receptor (beta chain) sequence, with context. This sample is part of a study of T cells in Graves' hyperthyroidism and ophthalmopathy. Amplification targeted TCR beta CDR3 regions from RNA transcripts. First-round RT-PCR with HTBI primers amplified the TCR CDR3 region. TCRdb reprocessed the multiplex PCR reads via MiXCR and lists one record per CDR3 protein. The top ten clones hold almost 6% of a sample with nearly 600,000 distinct CDR3 sequences, more than 11% of them seen once. CDR3 length: 16 residues. From germline, CDR1 is MNHNY and CDR2 SVGAGI (reference sequence). Trimming pared 0 bases from V and 0 bases from J, leaving 11 bases between.

The sequenced material came from blood. This chain connects TRBV6-6 to TRBJ1-1, with unresolved D. The clonotype originates from a woman aged 25-40 years with Graves' hyperthyroidism that later progressed to Graves' ophthalmopathy. CDR3 sequence: CASSYSIGGMNTEAFF. CDR3 DNA sequence: TGTGCCAGCAGTTACTCGATTGGCGGTATGAACACTGAAGCTTTCTTT.